This T cell receptor (beta chain) was observed in a study of T cells in Graves' hyperthyroidism and ophthalmopathy. For the study at large: Staff took peripheral blood when the initial diagnosis was made, before any treatment began.

From RNA transcripts, TCR beta CDR3 regions were amplified. First-round RT-PCR targeting the TCR CDR3 was performed with the HTBI primer set. Using its own MiXCR run on the multiplex PCR reads, TCRdb lists one record per CDR3 protein. The sample records under 400,000 distinct CDR3 sequences, approximately 16% being singletons. Germline CDR1 and CDR2: MDHEN and SYDVKM. The CDR3 runs 13 residues. V was trimmed by 6 bases and J by 6 bases, leaving 13 bases between them. This clonotype was counted at least ten times. The source material was blood. The sequence derives from a woman aged 55-70 years with Graves' ophthalmopathy. This chain uses TRBV28 with TRBJ2-3; D uncertain. The CDR3 sequence is CASSLLGRDTQYF. DNA for the CDR3: TGTGCCAGCAGCCTTCTAGGAAGGGATACGCAGTATTTT.